The 5 T cell receptor beta chains below all came from one sample that was sequenced in a study of Ad26.COV2.S vaccination and SARS-CoV-2 variants. Data came from immunoSEQ multiplex PCR; TCRdb stores just in-frame clones and leaves some out. Of about 430,000 clones listed, roughly 90% are singletons. Treatment specified: 15 to 20 received Ad26.COV2.S at low or high dose, single or two shots; 5 received placebo; per-sample allocation not given. Day 63 following the first vaccine or placebo injection was when the samples were taken. The sample here was peripheral blood, taken in a trial of Ad26.COV2.S vaccine versus placebo. These receptors were collected from a person between 18 and 65 years old who received the Ad26.COV2.S COVID-19 vaccine or a placebo.

This rearrangement joins TRBV10-3 to TRBJ1-2; 10 bases fit TRBD1. This CDR3 is 14 amino acids long. V shed 3 bases, J shed 4 bases, and the junction held 2 bases outside the gene matches. Germline V lookup: CDR1 ENHRY, CDR2 SYGVKD. CDR3 in amino acids: CAISDGQGVYGYTF. The CDR3 DNA sequence: TGTGCCATCAGTGATGGACAGGGGGTCTATGGCTACACCTTC.

The J gene is TRBJ1-2, the V gene TRBV5-4; 10 bases line up with TRBD1. The V gene's germline CDR1 is SGHNT and CDR2 YYREEE (reference sequence). CDR3 length: 15 residues. Germline trimming cut 2 bases from V and 5 bases from J; bases unmatched to any gene: 6. CDR3 sequence reads: CASSFRQGARYGYTF. The CDR3 region has the DNA TGTGCCAGCAGCTTCCGACAGGGGGCGCGATATGGCTACACCTTC. The full variable domain, with the rest looked up from reference TRBV5-4 and TRBJ1-2, is ETGVTQSPTHLIKTRGQQVTLRCSSQSGHNTVSWYQQALGQGPQFIFQYYREEENGRGNFPPRFSGLQFPNYSSELNVNALELDDSALYLCASSFRQGARYGYTFGSGTRLTVV.

V is TRBV14 and J is TRBJ1-4; D ambiguous. CDR1 is SGHDN and CDR2 is FVKESK in the germline V gene. The CDR3 runs to 12 residues. Trimming removed 4 bases at V and 5 bases at J, with 5 bases between. The CDR3 reads CASSRLNEKLFF. CDR3 in DNA: TGTGCCAGCAGCCGGCTAAATGAAAAACTGTTTTTT.

The V and J genes are TRBV7-2 and TRBJ2-5, with TRBD2 matching 9 bases. V shed 8 bases, J shed 1 base, and the junction held 8 bases outside the gene matches. In germline, CDR1 is SGHTA, CDR2 FQGNSA. The CDR3 is 15 amino acids. The CDR3 spells CASGSQAGGQETQYF. The CDR3 DNA is TGTGCCAGCGGGTCTCAAGCGGGGGGCCAAGAGACCCAGTACTTC.

This chain uses TRBV28 with TRBJ1-3; no clear D. This CDR3 is 12 amino acids long. Germline V gene sequence: CDR1 MDHEN, CDR2 SYDVKM. Trimming cost V 3 bases and J 3 bases, with 3 bases left between them. As DNA, the CDR3 is TGTGCCAGCAGTTTGGATGGAAACACCATATATTTT. Its protein is CASSLDGNTIYF.